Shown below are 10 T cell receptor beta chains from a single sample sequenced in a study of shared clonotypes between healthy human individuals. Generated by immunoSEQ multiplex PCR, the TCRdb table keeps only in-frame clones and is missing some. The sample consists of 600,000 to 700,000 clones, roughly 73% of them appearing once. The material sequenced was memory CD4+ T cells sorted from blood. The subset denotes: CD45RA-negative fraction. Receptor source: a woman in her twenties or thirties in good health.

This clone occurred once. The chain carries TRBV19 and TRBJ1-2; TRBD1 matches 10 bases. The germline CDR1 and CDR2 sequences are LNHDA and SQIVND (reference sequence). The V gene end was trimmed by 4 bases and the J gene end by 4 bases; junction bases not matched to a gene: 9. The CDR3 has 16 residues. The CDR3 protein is CASSTGTGVLGYGYTF. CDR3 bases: TGTGCCAGTAGTACCGGGACAGGGGTGTTAGGCTATGGCTACACCTTC.

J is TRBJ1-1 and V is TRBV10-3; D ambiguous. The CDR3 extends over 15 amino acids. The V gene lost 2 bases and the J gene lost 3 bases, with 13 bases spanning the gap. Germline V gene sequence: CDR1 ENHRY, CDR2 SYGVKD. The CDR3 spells CAISEQQLMYTEAFF. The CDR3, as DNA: TGTGCCATCAGTGAGCAACAGCTTATGTACACTGAAGCTTTCTTT.

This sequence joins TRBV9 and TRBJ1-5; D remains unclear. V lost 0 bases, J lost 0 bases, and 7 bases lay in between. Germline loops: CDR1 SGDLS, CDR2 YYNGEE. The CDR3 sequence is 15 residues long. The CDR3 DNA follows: TGTGCCAGCAGCGTAGGCGGGAATAGCAATCAGCCCCAGCATTTT. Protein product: CASSVGGNSNQPQHF.

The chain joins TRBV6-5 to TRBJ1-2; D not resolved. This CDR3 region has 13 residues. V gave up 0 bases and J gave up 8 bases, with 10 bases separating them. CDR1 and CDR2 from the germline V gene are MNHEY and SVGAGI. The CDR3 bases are TGTGCCAGCAGTTACTCAGGCAGCTGGGGCTACACCTTC. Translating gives CASSYSGSWGYTF.

The CDR3 bases are TGTGCCAGCAGCGCACGGGAGTGGGTTGCAGATACGCAGTATTTT. Protein: CASSAREWVADTQYF. V gene TRBV7-2 combines with J gene TRBJ2-3, with a possible D match to TRBD2 (6 bases). The V end lost 5 bases, the J end lost 4 bases, and 16 bases lay between the germline ends. This CDR3 is 15 amino acids long. Germline V CDR1 and CDR2: SGHTA, FQGNSA.

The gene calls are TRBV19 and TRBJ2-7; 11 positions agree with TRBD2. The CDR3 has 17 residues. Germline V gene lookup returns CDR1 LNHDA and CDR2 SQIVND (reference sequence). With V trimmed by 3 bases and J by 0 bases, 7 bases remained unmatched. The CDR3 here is CASSIGTSGFSSYEQYF. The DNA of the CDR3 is TGTGCCAGTAGTATCGGGACTAGCGGATTTAGCTCCTACGAGCAGTACTTC.

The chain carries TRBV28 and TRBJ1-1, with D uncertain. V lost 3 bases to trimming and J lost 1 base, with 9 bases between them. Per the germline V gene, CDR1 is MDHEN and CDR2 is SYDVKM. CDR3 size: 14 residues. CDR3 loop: CASSFGPKNTEAFF. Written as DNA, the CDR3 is TGTGCCAGCAGTTTCGGGCCTAAGAACACTGAAGCTTTCTTT.

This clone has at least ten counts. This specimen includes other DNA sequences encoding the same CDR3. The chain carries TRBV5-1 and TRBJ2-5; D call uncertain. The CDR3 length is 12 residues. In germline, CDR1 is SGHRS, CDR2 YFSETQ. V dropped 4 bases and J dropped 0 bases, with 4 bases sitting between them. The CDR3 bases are TGCGCCAGCAGCGCAAACCAAGAGACCCAGTACTTC. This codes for CASSANQETQYF.

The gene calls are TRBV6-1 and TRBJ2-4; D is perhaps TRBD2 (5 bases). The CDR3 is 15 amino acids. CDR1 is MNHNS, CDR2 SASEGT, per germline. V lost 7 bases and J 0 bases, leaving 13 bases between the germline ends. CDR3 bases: TGTGCCAGCACCTCGGACGGGATAGCCAAAAACATTCAGTACTTC. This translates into CASTSDGIAKNIQYF.

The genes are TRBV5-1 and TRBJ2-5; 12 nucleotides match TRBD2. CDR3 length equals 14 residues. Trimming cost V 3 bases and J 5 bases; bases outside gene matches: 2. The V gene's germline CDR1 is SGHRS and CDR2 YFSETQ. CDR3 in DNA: TGCGCCAGCAGCTCCGGGACTAGCGGGGAGACCCAGTACTTC. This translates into CASSSGTSGETQYF.